Sequencing of this TCR beta chain was carried out in a study of low-dose radiotherapy and immunotherapy resistance in tumors. Across the whole study: A dose of 1 Gy per fraction every two weeks went to Cohort 2, totaling 13 Gy over 26 weeks.

Alpha- and beta-chain coverage of first-strand cDNA came from TRAV- and TRBV-specific primers. The authors ran approximately 20 PCR cycles to amplify TCRs with a constant-region primer and V-primer adapter. TCRdb processed the reads anew with MiXCR; each CDR3 protein has one entry. The sample records tens of thousands of distinct CDR3 sequences, roughly a sixth being singletons. Looked up from germline, CDR1 is MNHEY and CDR2 is SVGAGI. This CDR3 spans 12 amino acids. With 5 bases removed from V and 4 bases from J, the gap between germline ends came to 8 bases. The time point is: before trial treatment. This clonotype was found many times.

This clonotype originated in a male donor with prostate cancer. The starting material was PBMCs, obtained before treatment. This sequence joins TRBV6-5 and TRBJ1-1; tentative D call: TRBD1 (6 bases). This CDR3 reads CASSPDSTEAFF. As DNA, the CDR3 is TGTGCCAGCAGTCCGGACAGCACTGAAGCTTTCTTT.